These 10 T cell receptor beta chains were sequenced from one sample in a study of OX40 agonist ivuxolimab in advanced cancers. TCRdb's table, derived via immunoSEQ multiplex PCR, lists solely in-frame clones and lacks some. This sample has about 79,000 clones, with approximately 85% found just once. Source: CD4+ or CD8+ T cells sorted from blood, taken in a trial of the OX40 agonist ivuxolimab. The receptors derive from an adult with an advanced solid tumor such as melanoma, head and neck, liver or kidney cancer.

The V call is TRBV4-3, the J call TRBJ1-6; D gene unclear. The ends were cut back, 2 bases at V and 0 bases at J, with 8 bases in the middle. Germline-derived CDR1 and CDR2 are LGHNA and YSLEER. The CDR3 totals 16 residues. The chain's CDR3 is CASSQSPSSYNSPLHF. The DNA of the CDR3 is TGCGCCAGCAGCCAATCGCCAAGCTCCTATAATTCACCCCTCCACTTT.

Notes on this clone: The junction does not match germline at one end; this may be a read error. The chain employs TRBV7-7 and TRBJ2-3; D may be TRBD2 (6 bases). Per the germline V gene, CDR1 is SSHAT and CDR2 is FNYEAQ (reference sequence). The CDR3 totals 15 residues. The CDR3 bases are TGTGCTAGCAGTCGTCTGGCGGGATTTGCAGATACGCAGTATTTT. It encodes CASSRLAGFADTQYF.

J is TRBJ2-3 and V is TRBV6-6; 8 nucleotides agree with TRBD2. After removal of 6 bases from V and 1 base from J, the junction contained 3 bases not matched to a gene. The CDR3 loop spans 14 amino acids. Germline lookup yields CDR1 MNHNY and CDR2 SVGAGI (reference sequence). The CDR3 bases are TGTGCCAGCAGATCGGGACTAGGCACAGATACGCAGTATTTT. Protein: CASRSGLGTDTQYF.

CDR3 in DNA: TGTGCCAGCAGCTCGAGGCGCAATCAGCCCCAGCATTTT. Protein product: CASSSRRNQPQHF. The J gene is TRBJ1-5, the V gene TRBV7-2; D unresolved. V lost 4 bases and J lost 2, with 6 bases in between. Germline V gene lookup returns CDR1 SGHTA and CDR2 FQGNSA. CDR3 size: 13 residues.

This chain joins TRBV7-2 and TRBJ2-1; D is undetermined. The CDR3 covers 13 residues. Looked up from germline, CDR1 is SGHTA and CDR2 is FQGNSA. Trimming took off 7 bases at V and 9 bases at J, with 16 bases between the two ends. This chain's CDR3 is CASNKLFGVEQFF. The DNA for the CDR3 is TGTGCCAGCAACAAACTTTTTGGCGTTGAGCAGTTCTTC.

V is TRBV28 and J is TRBJ2-7; the match to TRBD1 covers 10 bases. This CDR3 contains 15 residues. Germline assignment: CDR1 MDHEN and CDR2 SYDVKM. V lost 7 bases, J lost 6 bases, and 12 bases stayed unmatched. CDR3 sequence: CASTTPGTGAFEQYF. As DNA, the CDR3 is TGTGCCAGCACCACCCCCGGGACAGGGGCTTTCGAGCAGTACTTC.

This chain uses TRBV6-1 with TRBJ2-1, with 9 bases identical to TRBD2. Germline V gene data show CDR1 as MNHNS and CDR2 as SASEGT. Trimming removed 2 bases from V and 6 bases from J; junction bases left unmatched: 8. The CDR3 is 16 residues long. The CDR3 loop reads CASSELSSGSGNEQFF. CDR3 DNA sequence: TGTGCCAGCAGTGAATTGAGTAGCGGGAGTGGCAATGAGCAGTTCTTC.

V gene TRBV5-4 combines with J gene TRBJ2-7; no definite D call. This CDR3 comprises 14 residues. V was cut by 2 bases and J by 10 bases, with 19 bases left in between. Germline V CDR1 and CDR2: SGHNT, YYREEE (reference sequence). In DNA form, the CDR3 reads TGTGCCAGCAGCTTTAAATTATCGGGTGAATTACAGTACTTC. It encodes CASSFKLSGELQYF.

V and J are TRBV6-1 and TRBJ2-5; no clear D. The V gene lost 5 bases and the J gene lost 4 bases, with 2 bases spanning the gap. From germline, CDR1 is MNHNS and CDR2 SASEGT. The CDR3 is made up of 10 amino acids. For the CDR3, the DNA is TGTGCCAGCAGTATAGAGACCCAGTACTTC. This sequence encodes CASSIETQYF.

The rearrangement joins TRBV15 to TRBJ2-1; D not resolved. There are 12 residues in the CDR3. Germline CDR1 LNHNV, CDR2 YYDKDF (reference sequence). Trimming took off 2 bases at V and 7 bases at J, with 6 bases between the two ends. CDR3 protein: CATSRWPNEQFF. As DNA, the CDR3 is TGTGCCACCAGCAGATGGCCGAATGAGCAGTTCTTC.